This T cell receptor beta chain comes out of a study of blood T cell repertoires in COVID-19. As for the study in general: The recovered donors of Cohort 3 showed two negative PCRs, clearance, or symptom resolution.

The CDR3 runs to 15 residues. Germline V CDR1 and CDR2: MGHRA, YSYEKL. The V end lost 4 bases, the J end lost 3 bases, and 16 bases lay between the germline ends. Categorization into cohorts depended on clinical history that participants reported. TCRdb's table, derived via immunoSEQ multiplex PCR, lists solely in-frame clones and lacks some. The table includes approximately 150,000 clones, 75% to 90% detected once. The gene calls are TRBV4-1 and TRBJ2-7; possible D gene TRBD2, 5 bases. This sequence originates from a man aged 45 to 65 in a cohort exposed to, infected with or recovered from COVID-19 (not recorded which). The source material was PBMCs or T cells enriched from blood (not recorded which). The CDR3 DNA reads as TGCGCCAGCAGCCCCAGAGGGTACGGTGGCTACGAGCAGTACTTC. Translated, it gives CASSPRGYGGYEQYF.